These 24 T cell receptor beta chains originate from one sample sequenced in a study of OX40 agonist ivuxolimab in advanced cancers. Assay used: immunoSEQ multiplex PCR; TCRdb lists only in-frame clones, some missing. Of tens of thousands of clones listed, about nine tenths were seen once; the top ten hold around 0.65%. The sample in question was CD4+ or CD8+ T cells sorted from blood, obtained in a trial of the OX40 agonist ivuxolimab. Every receptor here comes from an adult with an advanced solid tumor such as melanoma, head and neck, liver or kidney cancer.

The genes are TRBV27 and TRBJ2-3, with 8 bases identical to TRBD2. The CDR3 sequence is 15 residues long. The V gene's germline CDR1 is MNHEY and CDR2 SMNVEV (reference sequence). V lost 6 bases and J lost 2; bases outside the gene matches: 7. Here the CDR3 reads CASREAGAVTDTQYF. In DNA form, the CDR3 reads TGTGCCAGCAGGGAAGCGGGGGCCGTCACAGATACGCAGTATTTT.

The chain joins TRBV5-1 to TRBJ1-1; a weak D match, TRBD1 (5 bases). Trimming took 4 bases from V and 1 from J, leaving 14 bases between them. The germline CDR1 and CDR2 sequences are SGHRS and YFSETQ. The CDR3 contains 15 residues. CDR3 region: CASSLRGEANTEAFF. The CDR3 DNA follows: TGCGCCAGCAGCCTACGGGGGGAGGCGAACACTGAAGCTTTCTTT.

The genes are TRBV7-9 and TRBJ2-5, with D unresolved. Germline assignment: CDR1 SEHNR and CDR2 FQNEAQ (reference sequence). V lost 5 bases, J lost 5 bases, and 12 bases lay in between. This CDR3 comprises 13 residues. CDR3 sequence: CASSPLTLETQYF. The CDR3 DNA follows: TGTGCCAGCAGCCCGCTGACGCTGGAGACCCAGTACTTC. Drawing the rest from reference TRBV7-9 and TRBJ2-5, the complete variable domain is DTGVSQNPRHKITKRGQNVTFRCDPISEHNRLYWYRQTLGQGPEFLTYFQNEAQLEKSRLLSDRFSAERPKGSFSTLEIQRTEQGDSAMYLCASSPLTLETQYFGPGTRLLVL.

The gene calls are TRBV4-2 and TRBJ1-1; 9 bases align to TRBD1. Per the germline V gene, CDR1 is LGHNA and CDR2 is YNFKEQ. The CDR3 spans 17 residues. The junction had 12 bases not matched to a gene; V was cut back by 2 bases and J by 5 bases. CDR3 residues: CASSQLGGPGQGTEAFF. DNA of the CDR3: TGTGCCAGCAGCCAATTGGGGGGCCCGGGACAGGGAACTGAAGCTTTCTTT.

The chain is built from TRBV5-1 and TRBJ2-1; D is possibly TRBD1 (6 bases). The CDR3 consists of 15 residues. Germline V gives CDR1 SGHRS, CDR2 YFSETQ. V was shortened by 4 bases and J by 0 bases, with 11 bases between the two germline ends. The CDR3 reads CASSQTGLSYNEQFF. The CDR3 coding sequence is TGCGCCAGCAGCCAGACAGGTCTCTCCTACAATGAGCAGTTCTTC.

This clone was seen a handful of times. V is TRBV10-3 and J is TRBJ2-3; 10 bases match TRBD2. This CDR3 is built from 16 residues. Germline V gives CDR1 ENHRY, CDR2 SYGVKD. V dropped 4 bases and J dropped 4; count of bases not matched to a gene: 8. The CDR3 region has the DNA TGTGCCATCAGTGCGGGGGCTAGCGGGGGACCAGATACGCAGTATTTT. This translates into CAISAGASGGPDTQYF.

The chain couples TRBV6-6 to TRBJ2-3; 8 bases match TRBD2. The CDR3 has 15 amino acids. J gave up 4 bases and V 9 bases, and 12 bases lay outside the gene matches. CDR1 is MNHNY and CDR2 is SVGAGI in the germline V gene (reference sequence). The CDR3 nucleotides read TGTGCCAGTAGTCTACGTGGTAGCGGGGCAGATACGCAGTATTTT. The encoded protein is CASSLRGSGADTQYF.

The CDR3 protein is CASSPIVGANTGELFF. The CDR3 DNA reads TGCGCCAGCAGTCCGATAGTGGGAGCCAACACCGGGGAGCTGTTTTTT. The chain couples TRBV10-1 to TRBJ2-2; weak D call: TRBD2 (5 bases). V shed 5 bases and J shed 2 bases, with 15 bases lying between them. Germline lookup yields CDR1 WNHNN and CDR2 SYGVQD (reference sequence). The CDR3 is 16 amino acids.

The chain links TRBV7-3 to TRBJ2-6; D gene uncertain. The CDR3 spans 14 residues. Germline V gene lookup returns CDR1 SGHTA and CDR2 FQGTGA. V dropped 2 bases and J dropped 2 bases, with 4 bases sitting between them. CDR3 protein: CASSLQPGANVLTF. The CDR3, as DNA: TGTGCCAGCAGCTTACAACCTGGGGCCAACGTCCTGACTTTC.

The rearrangement uses TRBV4-1 and TRBJ1-5, with a weak D call TRBD1 (6 bases). Germline V gene data show CDR1 as MGHRA and CDR2 as YSYEKL. V lost 2 bases, J lost 3 bases, and 17 bases lay in between. The CDR3 sequence is 17 residues long. The CDR3 nucleotides read TGCGCCAGCAGCCAACCACAGGGATTGGGACCCAATCAGCCCCAGCATTTT. Its protein is CASSQPQGLGPNQPQHF.

The rearrangement links TRBV19 to TRBJ2-3; either TRBD1 or TRBD2 may fit D (6 bases each). The V gene lost 6 bases and the J gene lost 6 bases, with 16 bases spanning the gap. The germline gives CDR1 LNHDA, CDR2 SQIVND (reference sequence). The length of the CDR3 is 14 residues. CDR3 protein: CASSPNRAGDTQYF. CDR3 nucleotide sequence: TGTGCCAGTAGCCCGAACAGGGCGGGGGATACGCAGTATTTT.

This chain links TRBV7-9 with TRBJ2-4, with D perhaps TRBD2 (7 bases). V gave up 5 bases and J gave up 6 bases, with 14 bases separating them. The CDR3 spans 14 residues. Germline CDR1 SEHNR, CDR2 FQNEAQ (reference sequence). CDR3 residues: CASSPRGAINIQYF. Written as DNA, the CDR3 is TGTGCCAGCAGCCCCCGGGGGGCAATAAACATTCAGTACTTC.

The chain employs TRBV4-2 and TRBJ2-1, with a tentative D call TRBD2 (7 bases). Germline V gives CDR1 LGHNA, CDR2 YNFKEQ. V lost 6 bases, J lost 5 bases, and 14 bases lay in between. This CDR3 spans 14 amino acids. CDR3: CASRRGEGDNEQFF. As DNA, the CDR3 is TGTGCCAGCAGGAGGGGGGAGGGGGACAATGAGCAGTTCTTC.

The gene calls are TRBV9 and TRBJ2-3, with 9 bases fitting TRBD2. The CDR3 is 15 residues long. With V trimmed by 2 bases and J by 1 base, 2 bases remained unmatched. In germline, CDR1 is SGDLS, CDR2 YYNGEE. DNA for the CDR3: TGTGCCAGCAGCGTCCGGACTAGCGGCACAGATACGCAGTATTTT. Its protein product is CASSVRTSGTDTQYF.

The genes are TRBV18 and TRBJ1-5; D not resolved. The CDR3 runs to 14 residues. V was cut by 3 bases and J by 5 bases, with 11 bases left in between. Germline V gives CDR1 KGHSH, CDR2 LQKENI. The CDR3 nucleotides read TGTGCCAGCTCACCGGTTGGGAGGGATCAGCCCCAGCATTTT. Protein product: CASSPVGRDQPQHF.

This chain connects TRBV6-1 to TRBJ2-5, with 7 bases fitting TRBD2. The germline gives CDR1 MNHNS, CDR2 SASEGT. This CDR3 is 12 amino acids long. V was pared by 8 bases and J by 0 bases, with 0 bases of the junction left unmatched. The DNA of the CDR3 is TGTGCCAGCGGACTAGACCAAGAGACCCAGTACTTC. This encodes CASGLDQETQYF.

V usage is TRBV11-3 and J usage is TRBJ2-7; perhaps TRBD2 as D (7 bases). CDR3 length equals 15 residues. The V end lost 5 bases, the J end lost 6 bases, and 20 bases lay between the germline ends. Germline V CDR1 and CDR2: SGHNT, YENEEA. CDR3 coding DNA: TGTGCCAGCAGCCCCCGAGGGGGGAGGGAGGGCGAGCAGTACTTC. This codes for CASSPRGGREGEQYF.

The chain is built from TRBV5-1 and TRBJ1-2, with D perhaps matching TRBD1 (6 bases). CDR1 is SGHRS, CDR2 YFSETQ, per germline. V was pared by 4 bases and J by 7 bases, with 17 bases between. This CDR3 has 14 amino acids. CDR3 DNA sequence: TGCGCCAGCAGCCCCTCGCGGGGGGCGGGTGGCTACACCTTC. Translating it yields CASSPSRGAGGYTF.

Here the CDR3 reads CASSYLSGSNQPQHF. The CDR3 DNA sequence: TGTGCCAGCAGCTACCTTAGCGGGAGCAATCAGCCCCAGCATTTT. The J gene is TRBJ1-5, the V gene TRBV7-8; D is uncertain. Germline V gene lookup returns CDR1 SGHVS and CDR2 FQNEAQ. Trimming took off 4 bases at V and 1 base at J, with 11 bases between the two ends. The CDR3 is made up of 15 amino acids.

The gene calls are TRBV5-1 and TRBJ2-2; 7 positions match TRBD1. The germline gives CDR1 SGHRS, CDR2 YFSETQ. The CDR3 contains 17 residues. V gave up 2 bases and J gave up 7 bases; unmatched junction bases: 14. CDR3 region: CASSFLTGTDLGGELFF. CDR3 sequence (DNA): TGCGCCAGCAGCTTTCTAACCGGGACAGATCTTGGCGGGGAGCTGTTTTTT.

A note on this clone: Other DNA sequences in the same sample also yield this CDR3. The V gene is TRBV29-1, the J gene TRBJ2-7; 9 bases line up with TRBD2. The CDR3 covers 12 residues. The trim removed 4 bases at V and 6 bases at J, leaving 4 bases unmatched. The germline V gene encodes CDR1 SQVTM and CDR2 ANQGSEA. DNA of the CDR3: TGCAGCGTTGGGGCGGGGGGGCGCGAGCAGTACTTC. This translates into CSVGAGGREQYF.

The genes are TRBV19 and TRBJ2-1; 9 bases are shared with TRBD2. The CDR3 sequence is 16 residues long. Germline V gives CDR1 LNHDA, CDR2 SQIVND (reference sequence). Unmatched junction bases numbered 10, after V lost 2 bases and J lost 8 bases. The CDR3 loop reads CASSIRAGGFRDEQFF. CDR3 in DNA: TGTGCCAGTAGTATAAGAGCGGGAGGATTTAGGGATGAGCAGTTCTTC.

The chain recombines TRBV7-3 with TRBJ2-2; D assignment may be TRBD1 or TRBD2 (5 bases each). The CDR3 covers 17 residues. The germline gives CDR1 SGHTA, CDR2 FQGTGA. V lost 2 bases to trimming and J lost 4 bases, with 17 bases between them. The CDR3 reads CASSLLGRDDRTGELFF. CDR3 bases: TGTGCCAGCAGCTTATTGGGCAGGGACGATCGCACCGGGGAGCTGTTTTTT.

The chain combines TRBV5-1 with TRBJ2-2, with 7 bases matching TRBD2. This CDR3 comprises 15 residues. Per germline, CDR1 SGHRS and CDR2 YFSETQ. V lost 4 bases and J lost 7; bases outside the gene matches: 10. This CDR3 is CASSQLAGANGELFF. In DNA, the CDR3 is TGCGCCAGCAGCCAGCTGGCGGGAGCTAACGGGGAGCTGTTTTTT. Based on the CDR3 plus reference TRBV5-1 and TRBJ2-2, the full variable domain is KAGVTQTPRYLIKTRGQQVTLSCSPISGHRSVSWYQQTPGQGLQFLFEYFSETQRNKGNFPGRFSGRQFSNSRSEMNVSTLELGDSALYLCASSQLAGANGELFFGEGSRLTVL.